The text below deals with one T cell receptor (beta chain). The antigen is not known. These data belong to a study of beta chain features in type 1 diabetes. Study overall: When patients were set against healthy donors, age, gender and cell yields were similar. All samples together contributed approximately 100 million sorted cells for examination. Study results and limitations: People with Type 1 diabetes carried modestly yet significantly shorter TCRB CDR3s in all four CD4+ subsets. Individuals with type 1 diabetes displayed fewer insertions and more deletions at VDJ junctions. It was among patients, rather than healthy donors, that naive, central memory and Treg TCRB repertoires appeared more similar.

What was sequenced were expressed TCRB transcripts, since all of the isolated RNA had been reverse transcribed. The table came from immunoSEQ multiplex PCR; TCRdb's copy has only in-frame clones and leaves some out. The sample lists roughly 340,000 clones, approximately 12% occurring once. The ends were cut back, 0 bases at V and 0 bases at J, with 7 bases in the middle. Germline V lookup: CDR1 SGHNT, CDR2 YYREEE (reference sequence). The CDR3 sequence is 15 residues long. The sequencing sample was made of naive CD4+ T cells from blood. V usage is TRBV5-4 and J usage is TRBJ2-1; D might be TRBD2 (6 bases). This receptor was obtained from a woman between 18 and 29 years old with type 1 diabetes. The CDR3 DNA reads as TGTGCCAGCAGCTTGGCCGGGAGCTCCTACAATGAGCAGTTCTTC. This encodes CASSLAGSSYNEQFF.